This T cell receptor beta chain was sequenced during a study of blood T cell repertoires in COVID-19. Turning to the study itself: Samples came from the United States, Italy and Spain, spanning acute and convalescent COVID-19.

Clones were sequenced by immunoSEQ multiplex PCR, and TCRdb holds only the in-frame ones, with some missing. The sample records more than 20,000 clones, roughly 75% being singletons. The clonotype originates from a human donor in a cohort sampled during active or convalescent COVID-19. What was sequenced was peripheral blood.

This CDR3 reads CASSFHPGTGDGYTF. CDR3 sequence (DNA): TGCGCCAGCAGCTTCCACCCCGGGACAGGGGACGGCTACACCTTC. The rearrangement uses TRBV5-1 and TRBJ1-2; 10 bases are a match to TRBD1. Germline V gene data show CDR1 as SGHRS and CDR2 as YFSETQ. This CDR3 is 15 amino acids long. Trimming removed 2 bases from V and 8 bases from J; junction bases left unmatched: 9.